Listed below are T cell receptor beta chains from one sample, sequenced in a study of shared clonotypes between healthy human individuals. Here immunoSEQ multiplex PCR was the method, and the copy in TCRdb shows in-frame clones only, minus some. This sample has roughly 1,800,000 clones, with roughly 95% found just once. Source material: naive CD8+ T cells sorted from blood. The receptors were sampled from a man aged 18 to 30 in good health. The CDR3 runs from the conserved cysteine through the conserved F or W. A D gene is named only where the DNA matches it firmly. A clone size is listed for some rows: how often the clone was seen (once, few, many), or a class if it is expanded.

CDR3 DNA	CDR3 protein	J gene	V gene	clone size	D gene
TGTGCCAGCAGTGGGGGAAGCACAGATACGCAGTATTTT	CASSGGSTDTQYF	TRBJ2-3	TRBV2	.	.
TGTGCCAGCAGCTTGGGGGACAGGGACCACGAGCAGTACTTC	CASSLGDRDHEQYF	TRBJ2-7	TRBV5-6	.	TRBD1
TGTGCCAGCAGTACAACCTACGAGCAGTACTTC	CASSTTYEQYF	TRBJ2-7	TRBV27	few	.
TGTGCCAGTCTTGAGGGGACAGGGCAGTTCTTC	CASLEGTGQFF	TRBJ2-1	TRBV6-6	.	TRBD1
TGCGCCAGCAGCCCTAGCGGGACTGCCAACACCGGGGAGCTGTTTTTT	CASSPSGTANTGELFF	TRBJ2-2	TRBV4-3	.	TRBD2
TGTGCCAGCAGCCCCGTTACCGGGACACCGTACAATGAGCAGTTCTTC	CASSPVTGTPYNEQFF	TRBJ2-1	TRBV5-6	once	.
TGTGCCAGCAGTTATCAGACAGGGGGCCCCACAGATACGCAGTATTTT	CASSYQTGGPTDTQYF	TRBJ2-3	TRBV6-5	.	TRBD1
TGTGCCAGCAGTTCAGTTAGCAATCAGCCCCAGCATTTT	CASSSVSNQPQHF	TRBJ1-5	TRBV27	.	.
TGTGCCAGCAGCCCCGGCTTGGCGGGGGGTTCAGATACGCAGTATTTT	CASSPGLAGGSDTQYF	TRBJ2-3	TRBV7-8	.	TRBD2
TGTGCCAGCAGCTTACTAGCGAGAGAGACCCAGTACTTC	CASSLLARETQYF	TRBJ2-5	TRBV2	.	TRBD2
TGTGCCAGCGTGGACAGGGACGAGGTCACCTTC	CASVDRDEVTF	TRBJ1-2	TRBV6-4	.	TRBD1
TGTGCCAGCAGCTTAGGAGGGCTAGCGGGAGCGACAGATACGCAGTATTTT	CASSLGGLAGATDTQYF	TRBJ2-3	TRBV7-2	once	TRBD2
TGCGCCAGCAGCCAAGTAGAGGGAAACAATGAGCAGTTCTTC	CASSQVEGNNEQFF	TRBJ2-1	TRBV4-1	.	.
TGTGCCAGCAGCTCTTGGGACAGTACCTACGAGCAGTACTTC	CASSSWDSTYEQYF	TRBJ2-7	TRBV7-6	once	TRBD1
TGCAGCGTTGAAGTTCAACTAGCGGGAATCCCCTACGAGCAGTACTTC	CSVEVQLAGIPYEQYF	TRBJ2-7	TRBV29-1	.	TRBD2
TGTGCCAGTAGTATAGTGGGGGGAGTTGGCAATGAGCAGTTCTTC	CASSIVGGVGNEQFF	TRBJ2-1	TRBV19	.	.
TGTGCCAGCAGTTTACTTCTGGGGCAGGGGGCGGGAGGTGAAAAACTGTTTTTT	CASSLLLGQGAGGEKLFF	TRBJ1-4	TRBV27	.	TRBD1
TGTGCCAGCAGTGTCTGGGACAGCAATCAGCCCCAGCATTTT	CASSVWDSNQPQHF	TRBJ1-5	TRBV2	few	.
TGTGCCAGCGGCTACAGGGGAACCTACGAGCAGTACTTC	CASGYRGTYEQYF	TRBJ2-7	TRBV27	.	TRBD1
TGTGCCAGCAGTGAAGCGCTCCGGGCAGGGCAAGAGACCCAGTACTTC	CASSEALRAGQETQYF	TRBJ2-5	TRBV6-1	.	.
TGTGCCAGCAGTTACTCGAGGTCAGGAGATGGCTACACCTTC	CASSYSRSGDGYTF	TRBJ1-2	TRBV6-5	.	.
TGTGCCAGCAGCCCCGCGGGACTAGCGGGAGCCTACGAGCAGTACTTC	CASSPAGLAGAYEQYF	TRBJ2-7	TRBV11-2	.	TRBD2
TGTGCCAGCAGTGAACGTGGCGACATCTATGGCTACACCTTC	CASSERGDIYGYTF	TRBJ1-2	TRBV2	.	.
TGTGCCAGCAGGAATAGCGGGAGTAGGTACGAGCAGTACTTC	CASRNSGSRYEQYF	TRBJ2-7	TRBV27	once	TRBD2
TGTGCCAGCAGCTATGGACAGGACATATATGGCTACACCTTC	CASSYGQDIYGYTF	TRBJ1-2	TRBV5-4	few	TRBD1
TGTGCCAGCAGCTTAGGCTCCGGGCCTGAAGCTTTCTTT	CASSLGSGPEAFF	TRBJ1-1	TRBV11-1	.	.
TGTGCCTGGAGTGTACGGGGCGGTACACCGAATCAGCCCCAGCATTTT	CAWSVRGGTPNQPQHF	TRBJ1-5	TRBV30	once	.
TGTGCTAGCAGCTCCTCTTTCGGGGAGGAGAACACCGGGGAGCTGTTTTTT	CASSSSFGEENTGELFF	TRBJ2-2	TRBV7-7	.	.
TGTGCCAGCAGTTTATCCCAAAATGAGCAGTTCTTC	CASSLSQNEQFF	TRBJ2-1	TRBV28	.	.
TGTGCCAGCAAATGGGGGGAGGGGTACTATGGCTACACCTTC	CASKWGEGYYGYTF	TRBJ1-2	TRBV28	.	.
TGTGCCAGCAGCTCTTCCTGGGGACTAGCGGGTTACAATGAGCAGTTCTTC	CASSSSWGLAGYNEQFF	TRBJ2-1	TRBV5-4	.	TRBD2
TGTGCCAGCAGGTACAGGGGCAATGAGCAGTTCTTC	CASRYRGNEQFF	TRBJ2-1	TRBV6-1	.	TRBD1
TGTGCCAGCAGTTACGGGAACCTAAACACTGAAGCTTTCTTT	CASSYGNLNTEAFF	TRBJ1-1	TRBV2	.	.
TGTGCCAGCAGTTCGGACAGGGACTACTCTGGAAACACCATATATTTT	CASSSDRDYSGNTIYF	TRBJ1-3	TRBV2	.	TRBD1
TGTGCCAGCAGTCCGCTCGGGACAGGGAAGGGGAATGAGCAGTTCTTC	CASSPLGTGKGNEQFF	TRBJ2-1	TRBV27	.	TRBD1